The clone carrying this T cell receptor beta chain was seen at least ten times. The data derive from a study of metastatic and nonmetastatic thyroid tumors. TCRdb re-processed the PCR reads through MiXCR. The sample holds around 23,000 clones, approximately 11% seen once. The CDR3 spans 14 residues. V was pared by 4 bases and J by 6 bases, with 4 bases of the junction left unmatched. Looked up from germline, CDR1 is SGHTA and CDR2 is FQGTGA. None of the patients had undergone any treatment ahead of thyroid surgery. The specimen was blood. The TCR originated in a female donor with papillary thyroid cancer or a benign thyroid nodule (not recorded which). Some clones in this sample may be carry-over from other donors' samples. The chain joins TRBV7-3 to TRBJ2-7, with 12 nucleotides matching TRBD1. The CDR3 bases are TGTGCCAGCAGCTGGGGACAGGGGGCAGTCGAGCAGTACTTC. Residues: CASSWGQGAVEQYF.